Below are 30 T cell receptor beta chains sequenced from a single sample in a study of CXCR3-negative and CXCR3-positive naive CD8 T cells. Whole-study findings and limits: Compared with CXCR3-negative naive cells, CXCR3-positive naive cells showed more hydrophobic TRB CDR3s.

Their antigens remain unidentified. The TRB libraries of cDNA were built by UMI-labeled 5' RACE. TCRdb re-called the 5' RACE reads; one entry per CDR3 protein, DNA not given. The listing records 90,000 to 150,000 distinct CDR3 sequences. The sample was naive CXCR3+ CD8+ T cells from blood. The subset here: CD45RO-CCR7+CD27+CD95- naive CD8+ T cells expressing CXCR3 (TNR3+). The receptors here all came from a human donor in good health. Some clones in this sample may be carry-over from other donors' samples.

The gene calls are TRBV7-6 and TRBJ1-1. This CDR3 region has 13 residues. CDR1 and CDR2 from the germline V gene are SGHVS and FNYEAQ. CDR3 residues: CASSYTAGTEAFF. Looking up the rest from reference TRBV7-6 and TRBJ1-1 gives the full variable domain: GAGVSQSPRYKVTKRGQDVALRCDPISGHVSLYWYRQALGQGPEFLTYFNYEAQQDKSGLPNDRFSAERPEGSISTLTIQRTEQRDSAMYRCASSYTAGTEAFFGQGTRLTVV.

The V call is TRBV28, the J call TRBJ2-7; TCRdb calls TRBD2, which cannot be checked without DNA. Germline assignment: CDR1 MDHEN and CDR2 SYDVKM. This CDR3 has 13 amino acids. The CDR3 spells CASSGLPSYEQYF.

CDR3 protein: CASSPSSSSHRQETQYF. The chain links TRBV18 to TRBJ2-5. Germline V lookup: CDR1 KGHSH, CDR2 LQKENI. CDR3 size: 17 residues. Filled out from reference TRBV18 and TRBJ2-5, the complete variable domain reads NAGVMQNPRHLVRRRGQEARLRCSPMKGHSHVYWYRQLPEEGLKFMVYLQKENIIDESGMPKERFSAEFPKEGPSILRIQQVVRGDSAAYFCASSPSSSSHRQETQYFGPGTRLLVL.

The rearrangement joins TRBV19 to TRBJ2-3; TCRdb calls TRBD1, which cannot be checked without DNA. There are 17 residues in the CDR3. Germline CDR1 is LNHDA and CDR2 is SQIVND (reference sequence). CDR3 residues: CASSETVRGMVTDTQYF. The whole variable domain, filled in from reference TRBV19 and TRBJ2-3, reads DGGITQSPKYLFRKEGQNVTLSCEQNLNHDAMYWYRQDPGQGLRLIYYSQIVNDFQKGDIAEGYSVSREKKESFPLTVTSAQKNPTAFYLCASSETVRGMVTDTQYFGPGTRLTVL.

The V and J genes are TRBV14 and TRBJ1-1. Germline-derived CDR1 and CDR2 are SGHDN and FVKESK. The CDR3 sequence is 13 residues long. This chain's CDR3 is CASRPVMNTEAFF.

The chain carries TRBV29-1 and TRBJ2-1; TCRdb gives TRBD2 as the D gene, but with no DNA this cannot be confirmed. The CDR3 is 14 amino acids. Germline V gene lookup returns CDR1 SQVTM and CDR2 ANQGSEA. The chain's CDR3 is CHISEGGPGGEQFF.

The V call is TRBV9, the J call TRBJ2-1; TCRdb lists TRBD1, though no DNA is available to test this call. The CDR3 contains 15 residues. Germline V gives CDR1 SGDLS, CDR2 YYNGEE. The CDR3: CASSVEGRGFDEQFF. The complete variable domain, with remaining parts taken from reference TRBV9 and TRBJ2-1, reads DSGVTQTPKHLITATGQRVTLRCSPRSGDLSVYWYQQSLDQGLQFLIQYYNGEERAKGNILERFSAQQFPDLHSELNLSSLELGDSALYFCASSVEGRGFDEQFFGPGTRLTVL.

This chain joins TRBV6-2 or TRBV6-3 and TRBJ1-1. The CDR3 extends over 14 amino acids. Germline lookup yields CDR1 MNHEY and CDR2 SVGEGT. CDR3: CASSRYSGNTEAFF.

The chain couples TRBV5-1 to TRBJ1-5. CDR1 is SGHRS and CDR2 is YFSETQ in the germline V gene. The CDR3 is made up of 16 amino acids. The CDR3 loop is CASSLLGQYSNQPQQF.

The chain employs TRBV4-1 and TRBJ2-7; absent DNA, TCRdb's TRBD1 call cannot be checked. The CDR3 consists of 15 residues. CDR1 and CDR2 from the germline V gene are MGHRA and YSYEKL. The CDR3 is CASSQDRGTAYEQYF.

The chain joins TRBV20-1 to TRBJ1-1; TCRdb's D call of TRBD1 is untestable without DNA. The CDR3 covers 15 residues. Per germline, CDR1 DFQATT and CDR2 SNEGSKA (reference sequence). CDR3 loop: CSARDIGRSNTEAFF.

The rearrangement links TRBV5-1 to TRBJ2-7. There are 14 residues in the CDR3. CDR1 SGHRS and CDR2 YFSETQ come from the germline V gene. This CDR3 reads CASSLGGNSYEQYF.

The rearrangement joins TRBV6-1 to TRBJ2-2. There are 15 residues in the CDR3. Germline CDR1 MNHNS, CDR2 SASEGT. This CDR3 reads CASRAPVVGTGELFF.

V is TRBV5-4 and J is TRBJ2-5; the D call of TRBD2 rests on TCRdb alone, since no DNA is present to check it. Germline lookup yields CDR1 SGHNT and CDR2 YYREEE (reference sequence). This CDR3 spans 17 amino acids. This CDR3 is CASSLGGPYPLQETQYF.

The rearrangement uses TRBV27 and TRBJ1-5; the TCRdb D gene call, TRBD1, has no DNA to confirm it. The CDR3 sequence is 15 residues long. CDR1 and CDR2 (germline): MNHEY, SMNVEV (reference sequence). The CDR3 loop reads CASSPRDRANQPQHF.

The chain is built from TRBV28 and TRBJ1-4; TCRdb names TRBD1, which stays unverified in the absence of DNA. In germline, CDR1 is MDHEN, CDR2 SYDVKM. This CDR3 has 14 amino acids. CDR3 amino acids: CASSPTGRNEKLFF.

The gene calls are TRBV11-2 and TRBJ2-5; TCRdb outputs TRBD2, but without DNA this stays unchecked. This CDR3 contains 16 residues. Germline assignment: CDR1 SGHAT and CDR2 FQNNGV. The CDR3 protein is CASSLEGAGEVETQYF.

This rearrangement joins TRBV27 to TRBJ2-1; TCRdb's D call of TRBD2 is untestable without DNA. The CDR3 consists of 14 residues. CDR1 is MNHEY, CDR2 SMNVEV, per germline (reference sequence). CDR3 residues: CASSPGLTYNEQFF.

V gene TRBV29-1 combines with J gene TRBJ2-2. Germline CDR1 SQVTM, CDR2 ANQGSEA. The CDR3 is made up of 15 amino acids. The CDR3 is CSVEDPRQNTGELFF.

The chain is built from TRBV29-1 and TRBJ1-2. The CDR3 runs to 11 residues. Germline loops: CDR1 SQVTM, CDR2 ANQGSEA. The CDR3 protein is CGVLLVYGYTF.

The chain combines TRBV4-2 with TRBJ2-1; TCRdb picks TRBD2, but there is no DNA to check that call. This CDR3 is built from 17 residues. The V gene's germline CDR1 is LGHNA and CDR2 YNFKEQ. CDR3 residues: CASSQGRSGGVYNEQFF.

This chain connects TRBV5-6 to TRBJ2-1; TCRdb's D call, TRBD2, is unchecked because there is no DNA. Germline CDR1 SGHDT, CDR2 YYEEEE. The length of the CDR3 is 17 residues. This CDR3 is CASSLASGLSSYNEQFF.

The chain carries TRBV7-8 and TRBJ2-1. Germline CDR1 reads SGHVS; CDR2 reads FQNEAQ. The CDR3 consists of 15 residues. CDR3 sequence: CASSPTGGRDNEQFF. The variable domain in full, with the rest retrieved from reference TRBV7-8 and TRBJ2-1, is GAGVSQSPRYKVAKRGQDVALRCDPISGHVSLFWYQQALGQGPEFLTYFQNEAQLDKSGLPSDRFFAERPEGSVSTLKIQRTQQEDSAVYLCASSPTGGRDNEQFFGPGTRLTVL.

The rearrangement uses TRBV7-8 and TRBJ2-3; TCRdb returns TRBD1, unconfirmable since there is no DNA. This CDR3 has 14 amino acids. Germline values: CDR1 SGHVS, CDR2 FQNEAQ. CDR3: CASSLGSGVVAQYF.

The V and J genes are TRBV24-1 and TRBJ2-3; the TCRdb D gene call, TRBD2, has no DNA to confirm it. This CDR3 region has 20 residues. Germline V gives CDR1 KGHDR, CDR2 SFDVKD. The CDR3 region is CATSGPASGRFRTHTDTQYF.

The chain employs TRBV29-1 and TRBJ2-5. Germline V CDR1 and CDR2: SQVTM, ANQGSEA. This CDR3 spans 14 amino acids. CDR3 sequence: CSVEPSGYQETQYF. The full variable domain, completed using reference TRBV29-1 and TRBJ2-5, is SAVISQKPSRDICQRGTSLTIQCQVDSQVTMMFWYRQQPGQSLTLIATANQGSEATYESGFVIDKFPISRPNLTFSTLTVSNMSPEDSSIYLCSVEPSGYQETQYFGPGTRLLVL.

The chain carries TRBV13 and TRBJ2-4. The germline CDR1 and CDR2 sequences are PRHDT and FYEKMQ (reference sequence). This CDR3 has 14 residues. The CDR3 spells CASSADGAKNIQYF.

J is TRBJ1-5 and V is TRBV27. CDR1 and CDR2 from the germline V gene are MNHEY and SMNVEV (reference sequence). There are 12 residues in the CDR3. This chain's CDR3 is CASSAHNQPQHF.

The CDR3 spells CASSLLAGTYEQYF. The V and J genes are TRBV7-2 and TRBJ2-7. CDR1 and CDR2 from the germline V gene are SGHTA and FQGNSA. CDR3 length: 14 residues. Combining the CDR3 with reference TRBV7-2 and TRBJ2-7 gives the whole variable domain GAGVSQSPSNKVTEKGKDVELRCDPISGHTALYWYRQSLGQGLEFLIYFQGNSAPDKSGLPSDRFSAERTGGSVSTLTIQRTQQEDSAVYLCASSLLAGTYEQYFGPGTRLTVT.

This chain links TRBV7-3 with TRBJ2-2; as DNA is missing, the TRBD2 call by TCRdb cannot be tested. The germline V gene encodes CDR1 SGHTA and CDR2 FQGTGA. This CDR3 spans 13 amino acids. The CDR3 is CASSISGSGELFF.